What follows are 22 T cell receptor beta chains derived from one specimen sequenced in a study of T-cell memory formation after mild COVID-19. From the 5' RACE reads, TCRdb called clonotypes with MiXCR, one entry per CDR3 protein. The sample has hundreds of thousands of distinct CDR3 sequences; roughly a sixth are singletons. Material: PBMCs or a T cell subset sorted from them (not recorded which). The origin of the receptors is an adult woman who had mild COVID-19 (a few samples of this study predate the infection). Cell type and time point are not known.

The J gene is TRBJ2-2, the V gene TRBV9; 7 bases are a match to TRBD2. J lost 2 bases, V lost 0 bases, and 4 bases had no gene match. Germline V gives CDR1 SGDLS, CDR2 YYNGEE. This CDR3 contains 16 residues. CDR3 sequence (DNA): TGTGCCAGCAGCGTAGAAAGCGGGGTAAACACCGGGGAGCTGTTTTTT. This codes for CASSVESGVNTGELFF.

This rearrangement joins TRBV6-1 to TRBJ1-1, with no clear D. V lost 7 bases and J 4 bases, leaving 19 bases between the germline ends. Germline assignment: CDR1 MNHNS and CDR2 SASEGT. This CDR3 is 15 amino acids long. DNA for the CDR3: TGTGCCAGCATCCCCGCGGTGGGCCCGGGCACTGAAGCTTTCTTT. It yields the protein CASIPAVGPGTEAFF.

This clonotype was seen ten or more times. This chain connects TRBV4-2 to TRBJ2-5; TRBD1 agrees at 8 bases. The CDR3 length is 14 residues. After removal of 4 bases from V and 3 bases from J, the junction contained 4 bases not matched to a gene. Germline V gene lookup returns CDR1 LGHNA and CDR2 YNFKEQ. The DNA of the CDR3 is TGTGCCAGCAGCCGGGCGGGACAGGAAGAGACCCAGTACTTC. As protein: CASSRAGQEETQYF.

This clonotype was counted many times. The chain carries TRBV5-1 and TRBJ1-3; a weak D match, TRBD1 (5 bases). V was cut by 3 bases and J by 9 bases, with 16 bases left in between. Germline CDR1 reads SGHRS; CDR2 reads YFSETQ. The CDR3 has 14 amino acids. CDR3 coding DNA: TGCGCCAGCAGCTACCGGGCCAAAGGGGCCACCATATATTTT. Its translation: CASSYRAKGATIYF.

The chain joins TRBV6-2 or TRBV6-3 to TRBJ2-1, with D possibly matching TRBD2 (6 bases). Per the germline V gene, CDR1 is MNHEY and CDR2 is SVGEGT. V lost 6 bases and J lost 1, with 10 bases in between. CDR3 length equals 14 residues. CDR3 in amino acids: CASSPLASYNEQFF. CDR3 sequence (DNA): TGTGCCAGCAGCCCTCTAGCGTCCTACAATGAGCAGTTCTTC.

The chain has TRBV5-1 and TRBJ2-2; no clear D. Germline CDR1 is SGHRS and CDR2 is YFSETQ. The CDR3 is 14 amino acids. V was pared by 3 bases and J by 1 base, with 7 bases between. The CDR3 protein is CASSYDLNTGELFF. CDR3 sequence (DNA): TGCGCCAGCAGCTACGACCTGAACACCGGGGAGCTGTTTTTT.

This clonotype was seen a few times. The V gene is TRBV20-1, the J gene TRBJ1-4; 7 bases are a match to TRBD1. Germline assignment: CDR1 DFQATT and CDR2 SNEGSKA (reference sequence). The CDR3 spans 13 residues. J lost 5 bases, V lost 5 bases, and 5 bases had no gene match. In DNA, the CDR3 is TGCAGTGCTTACGCGACAGGGAATGAAAAACTGTTTTTT. Its protein is CSAYATGNEKLFF.

In its sample, this clonotype was seen once. This chain connects TRBV4-1 to TRBJ2-7; tentatively, D is TRBD1 (5 bases). This CDR3 region has 17 residues. The germline V gene has CDR1 MGHRA and CDR2 YSYEKL. V shed 3 bases and J shed 2 bases, with 20 bases lying between them. The CDR3 loop reads CASSHDLRVMRPYEQYF. The CDR3 nucleotides are TGCGCCAGCAGCCATGACCTCAGGGTCATGAGGCCCTACGAGCAGTACTTC.

The sample holds one count of this clonotype. A clone one base away is much larger, so this may be a read error. The CDR3 loop reads CDSSRSGPGNQPQHF. As DNA, the CDR3 is TGTGACAGCAGCCGCTCGGGGCCCGGGAATCAGCCCCAGCATTTT. V and J are TRBV11-2 and TRBJ1-5; a weak D match, TRBD1 (5 bases). The germline V gene encodes CDR1 SGHAT and CDR2 FQNNGV. The CDR3 is made up of 15 amino acids.

This clonotype was seen only a few times. The genes are TRBV5-1 and TRBJ2-1; possibly TRBD1 for D (6 bases). Trimming cost V 0 bases and J 7 bases, with 11 bases left between them. This CDR3 is built from 14 residues. The germline gives CDR1 SGHRS, CDR2 YFSETQ. For the CDR3, the DNA is TGCGCCAGCAGCTTGGGACAGGTTGGGAATGAGCAGTTCTTC. Its protein is CASSLGQVGNEQFF.

The chain has TRBV6-5 and TRBJ2-5, with 13 bases matching TRBD2. V shed 4 bases and J 4 bases; nucleotides not matched to a gene: 6. Germline CDR1 reads MNHEY; CDR2 reads SVGAGI. The CDR3 consists of 16 residues. The CDR3 DNA reads as TGTGCCAGCAGTTCCCCCCGACTAGCGGGGGGAGAGACCCAGTACTTC. It translates to CASSSPRLAGGETQYF.

The rearrangement joins TRBV20-1 to TRBJ2-7, with TRBD2 identical over 9 bases. The CDR3 totals 14 residues. Trimming removed 4 bases from V and 5 bases from J; junction bases left unmatched: 9. Germline values: CDR1 DFQATT, CDR2 SNEGSKA (reference sequence). The CDR3 DNA reads as TGCAGTGCTATTAATAGCGGGAGTGTCCACGAGCAGTACTTC. It specifies CSAINSGSVHEQYF.

The genes are TRBV23-1 and TRBJ1-5; tentatively, D is TRBD1 (6 bases). TRBV23-1 carries the ORF label, with uncertain function. The CDR3 covers 15 residues. Trimming took 4 bases from V and 6 from J, leaving 16 bases between them. Written as DNA, the CDR3 is TGCGCCAGCAGTCTCCGACAGGTTCGAGGTCAGCCCCAGCATTTT. Its protein is CASSLRQVRGQPQHF.

The V gene is TRBV6-5, the J gene TRBJ2-7; D not resolved. This CDR3 is built from 15 residues. Germline V gene sequence: CDR1 MNHEY, CDR2 SVGAGI. With 6 bases removed from V and 2 bases from J, the gap between germline ends came to 17 bases. For the CDR3, the DNA is TGTGCCAGCAGACCCGCGGCGGCTCGAGCCTACGAGCAGTACTTC. Its translation is CASRPAAARAYEQYF.

This clonotype came up a few times. The genes are TRBV2 and TRBJ2-1, with 8 nucleotides matching TRBD2. V was clipped by 5 bases and J by 3 bases; unmatched bases: 9. The length of the CDR3 is 16 residues. Germline values: CDR1 SNHLY, CDR2 FYNNEI. The CDR3 loop reads CASSILGTRSYNEQFF. The DNA for the CDR3 is TGTGCCAGCAGTATTCTCGGGACTAGGAGCTACAATGAGCAGTTCTTC.

This clonotype was detected only a few times. The CDR3 sequence: CASSPFQGRNEQYF. The CDR3 DNA reads TGTGCCAGCAGTCCCTTCCAGGGTCGAAACGAGCAGTACTTC. The V call is TRBV6-5, the J call TRBJ2-7; a possible D gene is TRBD1 (5 bases). Trimming pared 5 bases from V and 5 bases from J, leaving 16 bases between. CDR3 length equals 14 residues. Per germline, CDR1 MNHEY and CDR2 SVGAGI.

The chain recombines TRBV25-1 with TRBJ2-3, with D perhaps assigned TRBD1 or TRBD2 (5 bases each). Per the germline V gene, CDR1 is MGHDK and CDR2 is SYGVNS. V was trimmed by 1 base and J by 5 bases, leaving 13 bases between them. The CDR3 has 15 residues. DNA for the CDR3: TGTGCCAGCAGTGAATCGGGGACGGTATTAGATACGCAGTATTTT. This encodes CASSESGTVLDTQYF.

The sample holds a few counts of this clonotype. CDR3 coding DNA: TGTGCCAGCAGCCCCCCCGCTTACACAGATACGCAGTATTTT. Amino acids: CASSPPAYTDTQYF. J is TRBJ2-3 and V is TRBV7-3; D gene ambiguous. The germline CDR1 and CDR2 sequences are SGHTA and FQGTGA. The V end was cut by 5 bases, the J end by 2 bases, with 11 bases between. The CDR3 extends over 14 amino acids.

The chain has TRBV7-9 and TRBJ2-3; D ambiguous. Germline V CDR1 and CDR2: SEHNR, FQNEAQ (reference sequence). This CDR3 has 15 amino acids. Trimming shortened V by 8 bases and J by 0 bases, and 15 bases separated the two germline ends. CDR3 coding DNA: TGTGCCAGCCGAAAGGGCCCCGACAGCACAGATACGCAGTATTTT. Its protein product is CASRKGPDSTDTQYF. The full variable domain, its missing parts supplied by reference TRBV7-9 and TRBJ2-3, is DTGVSQNPRHKITKRGQNVTFRCDPISEHNRLYWYRQTLGQGPEFLTYFQNEAQLEKSRLLSDRFSAERPKGSFSTLEIQRTEQGDSAMYLCASRKGPDSTDTQYFGPGTRLTVL.

This chain connects TRBV12-3 or TRBV12-4 to TRBJ2-1; the match to TRBD2 covers 10 bases. J was trimmed by 5 bases and V by 6 bases; bases with no gene match: 7. This CDR3 has 15 residues. CDR3 DNA: TGTGCCAGCAGGTATAGCGGGGGGATGAACAATGAGCAGTTCTTC. This translates into CASRYSGGMNNEQFF.

The gene calls are TRBV7-3 and TRBJ2-1; D perhaps matches TRBD1 (5 bases). Germline V lookup: CDR1 SGHTA, CDR2 FQGTGA. The CDR3 loop spans 12 amino acids. V lost 4 bases to trimming and J lost 11 bases, with 12 bases between them. The CDR3 coding sequence is TGTGCCAGCAGCTCTAGGCAGGGTAAGCAGTTCTTC. It is translated as CASSSRQGKQFF.

This clonotype was detected ten times or more. V usage is TRBV7-2 and J usage is TRBJ1-2; 8 bases align to TRBD1. Trimming took 1 base from V and 1 from J; bases not matched to a gene: 5. Germline CDR1 is SGHTA and CDR2 is FQGNSA. The CDR3 runs 16 residues. The CDR3: CASSLVGTGNNYGYTF. The CDR3 region has the DNA TGTGCCAGCAGCTTAGTTGGGACAGGAAATAACTATGGCTACACCTTC.